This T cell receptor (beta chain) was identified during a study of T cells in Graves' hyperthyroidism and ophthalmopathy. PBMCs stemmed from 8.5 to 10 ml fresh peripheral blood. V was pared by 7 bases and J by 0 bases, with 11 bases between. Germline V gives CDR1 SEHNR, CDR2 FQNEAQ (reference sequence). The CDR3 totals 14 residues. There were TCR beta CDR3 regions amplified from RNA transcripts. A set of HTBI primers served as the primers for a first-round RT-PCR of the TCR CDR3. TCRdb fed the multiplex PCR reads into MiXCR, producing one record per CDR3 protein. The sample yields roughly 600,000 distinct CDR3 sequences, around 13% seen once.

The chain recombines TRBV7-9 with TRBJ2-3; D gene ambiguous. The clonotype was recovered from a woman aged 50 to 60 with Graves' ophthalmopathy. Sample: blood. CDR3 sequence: CASTNGASTDTQYF. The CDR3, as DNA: TGTGCCAGCACTAACGGCGCTAGCACAGATACGCAGTATTTT. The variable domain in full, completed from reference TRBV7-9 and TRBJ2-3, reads DTGVSQNPRHKITKRGQNVTFRCDPISEHNRLYWYRQTLGQGPEFLTYFQNEAQLEKSRLLSDRFSAERPKGSFSTLEIQRTEQGDSAMYLCASTNGASTDTQYFGPGTRLTVL.